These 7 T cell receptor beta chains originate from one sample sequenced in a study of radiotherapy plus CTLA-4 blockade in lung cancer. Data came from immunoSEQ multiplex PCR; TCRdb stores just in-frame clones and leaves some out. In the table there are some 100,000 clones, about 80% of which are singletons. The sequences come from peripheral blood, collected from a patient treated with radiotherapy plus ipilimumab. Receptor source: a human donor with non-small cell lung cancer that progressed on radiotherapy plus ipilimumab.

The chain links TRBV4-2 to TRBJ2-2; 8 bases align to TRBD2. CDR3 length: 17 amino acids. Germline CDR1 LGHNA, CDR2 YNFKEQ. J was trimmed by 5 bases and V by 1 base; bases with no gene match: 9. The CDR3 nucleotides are TGTGCCAGCAGCCAAGCAATAGCGGGAAGAGGAACCGGGGAGCTGTTTTTT. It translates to CASSQAIAGRGTGELFF.

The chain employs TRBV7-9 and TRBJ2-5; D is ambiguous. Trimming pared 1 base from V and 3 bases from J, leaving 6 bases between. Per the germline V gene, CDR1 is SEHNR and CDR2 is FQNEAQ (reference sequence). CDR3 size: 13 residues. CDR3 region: CASSLDAEETQYF. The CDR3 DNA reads TGTGCCAGCAGCTTAGATGCCGAAGAGACCCAGTACTTC.

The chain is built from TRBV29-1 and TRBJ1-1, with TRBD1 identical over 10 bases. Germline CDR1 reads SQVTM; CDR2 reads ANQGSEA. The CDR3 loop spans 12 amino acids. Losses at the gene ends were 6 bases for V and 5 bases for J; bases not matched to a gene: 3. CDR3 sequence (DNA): TGCAGCGTCGGGACAGGGGAAACTGAAGCTTTCTTT. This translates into CSVGTGETEAFF.

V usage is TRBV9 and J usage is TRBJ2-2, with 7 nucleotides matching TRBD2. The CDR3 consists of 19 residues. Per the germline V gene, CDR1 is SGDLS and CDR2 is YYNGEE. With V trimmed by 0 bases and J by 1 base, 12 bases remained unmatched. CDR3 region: CASSVGQREGTVNTGELFF. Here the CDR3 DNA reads TGTGCCAGCAGCGTAGGGCAAAGGGAGGGGACGGTGAACACCGGGGAGCTGTTTTTT.

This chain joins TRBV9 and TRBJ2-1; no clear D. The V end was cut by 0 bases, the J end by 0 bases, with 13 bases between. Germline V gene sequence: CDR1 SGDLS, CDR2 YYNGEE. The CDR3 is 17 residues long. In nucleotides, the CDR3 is TGTGCCAGCAGCGTAGCCACCGATCGGCACTCCTACAATGAGCAGTTCTTC. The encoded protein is CASSVATDRHSYNEQFF. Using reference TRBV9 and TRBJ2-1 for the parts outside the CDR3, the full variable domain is DSGVTQTPKHLITATGQRVTLRCSPRSGDLSVYWYQQSLDQGLQFLIQYYNGEERAKGNILERFSAQQFPDLHSELNLSSLELGDSALYFCASSVATDRHSYNEQFFGPGTRLTVL.

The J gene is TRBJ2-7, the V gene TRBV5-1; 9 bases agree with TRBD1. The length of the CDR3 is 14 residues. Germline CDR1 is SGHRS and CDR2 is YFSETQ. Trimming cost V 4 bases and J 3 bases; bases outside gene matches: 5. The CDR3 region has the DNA TGCGCCAGCAGCCCGCTGACAGGGGGCTACGAGCAGTACTTC. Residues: CASSPLTGGYEQYF.

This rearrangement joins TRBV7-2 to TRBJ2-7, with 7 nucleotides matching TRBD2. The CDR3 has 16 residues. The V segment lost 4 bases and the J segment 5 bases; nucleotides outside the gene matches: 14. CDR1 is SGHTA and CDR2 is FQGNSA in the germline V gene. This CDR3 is CASSSRTRTLVDEQYF. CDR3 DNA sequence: TGTGCCAGCAGCTCCCGGACTAGGACCCTTGTTGACGAGCAGTACTTC.